One T cell receptor beta chain is described in this entry. The data are from a study of blood T cells in healthy people across ages. In the study overall: About one barcoded beta molecule was captured per two T cells (by template switching).

Primers used in a second PCR of roughly 7 to 12 cycles were a sample-barcoded 5' primer and a J-beta primer mix. TCRdb re-analysed the 5' RACE reads in MiXCR, keeping a single row per CDR3 protein. This table holds around 1,600,000 distinct CDR3 sequences, 40% to 45% found once. V was shortened by 9 bases and J by 3 bases, with 13 bases between the two germline ends. The CDR3 loop spans 13 amino acids. Germline V CDR1 and CDR2: SGDLS, YYNGEE. The sequence derives from a young woman in good health. The sequenced sample consisted of blood. This rearrangement joins TRBV9 to TRBJ1-3; D gene unclear. The CDR3 nucleotides are TGTGCCACATCAGCTGCGAATGGAAACACCATATATTTT. Translation: CATSAANGNTIYF.